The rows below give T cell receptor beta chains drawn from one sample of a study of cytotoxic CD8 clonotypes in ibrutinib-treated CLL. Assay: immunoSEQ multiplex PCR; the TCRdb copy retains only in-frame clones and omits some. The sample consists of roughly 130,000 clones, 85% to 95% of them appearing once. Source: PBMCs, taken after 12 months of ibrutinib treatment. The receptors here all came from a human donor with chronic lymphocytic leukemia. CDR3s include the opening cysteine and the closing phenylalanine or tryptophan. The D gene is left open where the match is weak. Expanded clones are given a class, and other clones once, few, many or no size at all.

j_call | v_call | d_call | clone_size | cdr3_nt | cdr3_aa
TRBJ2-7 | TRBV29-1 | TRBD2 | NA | TGCAGCGTTGAAATGGGTAGCGGGCCCTACGAGCAGTACTTC | CSVEMGSGPYEQYF
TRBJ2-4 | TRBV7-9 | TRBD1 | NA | TGTGCCAGCAGCCCTGGGACAGAAAAAAACATTCAGTACTTC | CASSPGTEKNIQYF
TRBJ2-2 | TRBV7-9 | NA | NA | TGTGCCAGCAGCTTCGCTCTGGAGGGGGAGCTGTTTTTT | CASSFALEGELFF
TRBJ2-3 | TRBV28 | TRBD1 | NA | TGTGCCAGCAGTGCCGGGACAGGGCAAGCAGATACGCAGTATTTT | CASSAGTGQADTQYF
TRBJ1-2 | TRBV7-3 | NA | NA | TGTGCCAGCAGCCCCACACATACAAGACAGGTATGTGGCTACACCTTC | CASSPTHTRQVCGYTF
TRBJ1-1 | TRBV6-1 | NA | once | TGTGCCAGCAGTGAACGTGTGGGGGGCGCTGCCACTGAAGCTTTCTTT | CASSERVGGAATEAFF
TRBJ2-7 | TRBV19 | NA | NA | TGTGCCAGTAGTTCGATGACGGACTCCTACGAGCAGTACTTC | CASSSMTDSYEQYF
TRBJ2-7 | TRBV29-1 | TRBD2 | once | TGCAGCGTTGAATTTTGGGGGGGCGAGCAGTACTTC | CSVEFWGGEQYF
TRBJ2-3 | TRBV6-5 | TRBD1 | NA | TGTGCCAGCAGTTACGAGACGGGACAGACAGATACGCAGTATTTT | CASSYETGQTDTQYF
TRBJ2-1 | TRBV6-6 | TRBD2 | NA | TGTGCCAGCAGTCAGACTAGCGGCTTCTACAATGAGCAGTTCTTC | CASSQTSGFYNEQFF
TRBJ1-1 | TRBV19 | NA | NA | TGTGCCACAGGGCGAGGGGACACTGAAGCTTTCTTT | CATGRGDTEAFF
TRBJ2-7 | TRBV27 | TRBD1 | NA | TGTGCCAGCAGGACAGGGGCTGGGGTCTACGAGCAGTACTTC | CASRTGAGVYEQYF
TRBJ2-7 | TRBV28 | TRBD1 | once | TGTGCCAGCAAGACAGGGTCCTACGAGCAGTACTTC | CASKTGSYEQYF
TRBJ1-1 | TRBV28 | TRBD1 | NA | TGTGCCAGCAGTTCGACAGGGGGCGCTGGGCATTTCTTT | CASSSTGGAGHFF
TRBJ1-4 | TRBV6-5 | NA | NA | TGTGCCAGCAGTTATTGGAACGAGGAGGAAAAACTGTTTTTT | CASSYWNEEEKLFF
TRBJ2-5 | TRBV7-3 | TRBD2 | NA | TGTGCCAGCAGCTTAACAGTATCCGGGACTAGCGGAATGGAGACCCAGTACTTC | CASSLTVSGTSGMETQYF
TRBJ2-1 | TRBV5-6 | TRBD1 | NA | TGTGCCAGCAGCTGGGACACAGGGGGTGAGCAGTTCTTC | CASSWDTGGEQFF
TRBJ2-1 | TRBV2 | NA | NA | TGTGCCAGCAGTGCCTCCAACCTGGGGGAGCAGTTCTTC | CASSASNLGEQFF
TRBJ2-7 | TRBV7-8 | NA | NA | TGTGCCAGCAGCTCGTTCGAACTAAACTATCGCATGGGTTCCTACGAGCAGTACTTC | CASSSFELNYRMGSYEQYF
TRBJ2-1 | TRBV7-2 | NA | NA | TGTGCCGGCGATAGGAGGGAATCCTACCCCAATGAGCAGTTCTTC | CAGDRRESYPNEQFF
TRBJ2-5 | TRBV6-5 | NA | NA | TGTGCCAGCAGTTACTCGTGGTCTAGCGCCGGAAAGACCCAGTACTTC | CASSYSWSSAGKTQYF
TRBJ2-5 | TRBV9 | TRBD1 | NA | TGTGCCAGCAGCGCCGGGACAGGGCAAGAGACCCAGTACTTC | CASSAGTGQETQYF
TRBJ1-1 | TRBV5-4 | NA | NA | TGTGCCAGCAGCCAGTATTCGGGACCCGGCAATGAAGCTTTCTTT | CASSQYSGPGNEAFF
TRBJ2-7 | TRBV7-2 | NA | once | TGTGCCAGCAGCTTAGCGGGGGGAGGAGGCTACGAGCAGTACTTC | CASSLAGGGGYEQYF
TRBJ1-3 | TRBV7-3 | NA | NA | TGTGCCAGCAGCTTAACCGGGACGGCGAGCTCTGGAAACACCATATATTTT | CASSLTGTASSGNTIYF
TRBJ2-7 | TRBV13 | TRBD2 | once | TGTGCCAGCAGCTTAGGTGGGACTAGCGGGAGCGAGCAGTACTTC | CASSLGGTSGSEQYF
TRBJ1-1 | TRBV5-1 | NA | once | TGCGCCAGCAGCTTATGGACCGGGACGGGTGAAGCTTTCTTT | CASSLWTGTGEAFF
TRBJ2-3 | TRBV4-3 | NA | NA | TGCGCCAGCAGCCAAGAAGCCGGGAGAAGCACAGATACGCAGTATTTT | CASSQEAGRSTDTQYF
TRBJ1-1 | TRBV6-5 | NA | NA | TGTGCCAGCAGTTACAGGGCCAACGGGGGAGCTTTCTTT | CASSYRANGGAFF
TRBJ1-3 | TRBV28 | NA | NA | TGTGCCAGCAGCAACGGGGCCCAGCGGGACACCATATATTTT | CASSNGAQRDTIYF
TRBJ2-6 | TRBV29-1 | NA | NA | TGCAGCGTTGGGTGGGGGGACGTCTCTGGGGCCAACGTCCTGACTTTC | CSVGWGDVSGANVLTF
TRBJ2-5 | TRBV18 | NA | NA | TGTGCCAGCTCACCACTAGGCGGTTCGACCGAGACCCAGTACTTC | CASSPLGGSTETQYF
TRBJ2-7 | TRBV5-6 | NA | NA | TGTGCCAGCAGTTCAACTCCACACCCCGCCTACGAGCAGTACTTC | CASSSTPHPAYEQYF
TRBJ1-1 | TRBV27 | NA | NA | TGTGCCAGCAGTCCGCTAAGCATGAACACTGAAGCTTTCTTT | CASSPLSMNTEAFF
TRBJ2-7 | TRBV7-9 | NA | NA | TGTGCCAGCAGCTTAGGACAGGTTCGCGAGCAGTACTTC | CASSLGQVREQYF
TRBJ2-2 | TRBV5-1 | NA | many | TGCGCCAGCTCGGGTCGTAACACCGGGGAGCTGTTTTTT | CASSGRNTGELFF
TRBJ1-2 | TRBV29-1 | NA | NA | TGCAGCTTCTCCCTTGACAAGAACAGTAATGGCTACACCTTC | CSFSLDKNSNGYTF
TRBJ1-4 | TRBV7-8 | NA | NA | TGTGCCAGCAGCTTAGTTTCAGCCGTTAATGAAAAACTGTTTTTT | CASSLVSAVNEKLFF